The present TCR beta chain was sequenced within a study of OX40 agonist ivuxolimab in advanced cancers. Study as a whole: Ivuxolimab is a fully human IgG2 antibody that activates OX40 (CD134). Among those treated, three patients had partial responses, one with hepatocellular carcinoma and two with cutaneous melanoma. Ivuxolimab, which patients received intravenously every 2 weeks, was dosed at 0.01 to 10 mg/kg. Study results and limitations: The authors also found low normalized T-cell clonal expansion in some nonresponders.

The CDR3 spans 15 residues. Between the trimmed V and J ends, which lost 4 bases and 0 bases, there was a span of 12 bases. CDR1 is SGHTS and CDR2 is YDEGEE in the germline V gene. With regard to this clone: The antigen is not known.

Repertoires were generated with immunoSEQ multiplex PCR, while TCRdb's copy carries only in-frame clones and drops some. The sample lists roughly 76,000 clones; over 75% were seen once. The chain combines TRBV5-8 with TRBJ2-3, with unresolved D. The receptor was derived from an adult with an advanced solid tumor such as melanoma, head and neck, liver or kidney cancer. Sequences were derived from CD4+ or CD8+ T cells sorted from blood, sampled in a trial of the OX40 agonist ivuxolimab. The CDR3 DNA is TGTGCCAGCAGCACAGCCGGGCGGAGCACAGATACGCAGTATTTT. This sequence encodes CASSTAGRSTDTQYF. The full variable domain, its missing parts supplied by reference TRBV5-8 and TRBJ2-3, is EAGVTQSPTHLIKTRGQQATLRCSPISGHTSVYWYQQALGLGLQFLLWYDEGEERNRGNFPPRFSGRQFPNYSSELNVNALELEDSALYLCASSTAGRSTDTQYFGPGTRLTVL.